The 31 T cell receptor beta chains reported below all come from one sample, sequenced in a study of T cells after somatic rescue of genetic block. Generated by immunoSEQ multiplex PCR, the TCRdb table keeps only in-frame clones and is missing some. The sample lists 110,000 or so clones, 85% to 95% occurring once. The material sequenced was peripheral blood mononuclear cells (PBMCs). Receptors were obtained from a woman younger than 35.

The chain combines TRBV11-2 with TRBJ2-7, with D possibly TRBD2 on 6 matching bases. The V gene lost 2 bases and the J gene lost 1 base, with 12 bases spanning the gap. Germline CDR1 reads SGHAT; CDR2 reads FQNNGV. The CDR3 covers 15 residues. The CDR3 sequence: CASSLISGPSYEQYF. CDR3 DNA sequence: TGTGCCAGCAGCTTAATCAGCGGGCCATCCTACGAGCAGTACTTC.

The rearrangement links TRBV7-2 to TRBJ2-2; 7 bases align to TRBD1. CDR1 and CDR2 (germline): SGHTA, FQGNSA. V gave up 5 bases and J gave up 4 bases; unmatched junction bases: 7. The CDR3 runs 15 residues. CDR3 nucleotides: TGTGCCAGCAGCCGAACAGGGGCGATCACCGGGGAGCTGTTTTTT. It encodes CASSRTGAITGELFF.

The chain recombines TRBV18 with TRBJ1-5; D ambiguous. This CDR3 spans 14 amino acids. Trimming pared 4 bases from V and 4 bases from J, leaving 11 bases between. Germline CDR1 is KGHSH and CDR2 is LQKENI. CDR3 residues: CASSHRPQNQPQHF. The CDR3 DNA is TGTGCCAGCTCACACCGGCCCCAGAATCAGCCCCAGCATTTT.

This chain's CDR3 is CASSEAGTGTNYGYTF. The CDR3 region has the DNA TGTGCCAGCAGTGAGGCCGGGACAGGGACTAACTATGGCTACACCTTC. The V call is TRBV28, the J call TRBJ1-2, with 9 positions matching TRBD1. The V segment lost 5 bases and the J segment 0 bases; nucleotides outside the gene matches: 7. The CDR3 loop spans 16 amino acids. CDR1 MDHEN and CDR2 SYDVKM come from the germline V gene.

This clone was found once. The rearrangement links TRBV12-5 to TRBJ2-3; no reliable D call. Germline assignment: CDR1 LGHNT and CDR2 FRNRAP. The CDR3 contains 14 residues. The V end was cut by 5 bases, the J end by 0 bases, with 9 bases between. CDR3 sequence (DNA): TGTGCTAGTGGTGGCGGCACTAGCACAGATACGCAGTATTTT. Residues: CASGGGTSTDTQYF. The whole variable domain, filled in from reference TRBV12-5 and TRBJ2-3, reads DARVTQTPRHKVTEMGQEVTMRCQPILGHNTVFWYRQTMMQGLELLAYFRNRAPLDDSGMPKDRFSAEMPDATLATLKIQPSEPRDSAVYFCASGGGTSTDTQYFGPGTRLTVL.

This clone was seen only once. The chain employs TRBV5-4 and TRBJ1-1, with TRBD1 identical over 10 bases. Germline CDR1 and CDR2: SGHNT and YYREEE (reference sequence). The CDR3 sequence is 14 residues long. Trimming took 9 bases from V and 5 from J; bases not matched to a gene: 10. The CDR3 region is CAIFARDRGTEAFF. The DNA for the CDR3 is TGTGCCATTTTCGCCCGGGACAGGGGAACTGAAGCTTTCTTT.

This clone was observed a handful of times. The chain uses TRBV18 and TRBJ1-3, with 7 positions matching TRBD1. J lost 1 base, V lost 4 bases, and 4 bases had no gene match. CDR3 size: 15 residues. The V gene's germline CDR1 is KGHSH and CDR2 LQKENI. This chain's CDR3 is CASSQGQPSGNTIYF. In nucleotides, the CDR3 is TGTGCCAGCTCACAGGGACAGCCTTCTGGAAACACCATATATTTT.

CDR3 sequence: CASSVTPGLAGSGELFF. The CDR3 DNA follows: TGTGCCAGCAGCGTAACACCGGGACTAGCGGGGTCTGGGGAGCTGTTTTTT. This chain connects TRBV9 to TRBJ2-2; TRBD2 matches at 13 bases. Germline V gene data show CDR1 as SGDLS and CDR2 as YYNGEE. This CDR3 spans 17 amino acids. The V and J ends lost 1 base and 8 bases, in that order; junction bases with no gene match: 8.

The CDR3 spells CSVKNTEAFF. In DNA, the CDR3 is TGCAGTGTAAAAAACACTGAAGCTTTCTTT. V gene TRBV20-1 combines with J gene TRBJ1-1, with D unclear. Germline-derived CDR1 and CDR2 are DFQATT and SNEGSKA (reference sequence). This CDR3 contains 10 residues. Trimming shortened V by 7 bases and J by 2 bases, and 5 bases separated the two germline ends.

CDR3 nucleotide sequence: TGTGCCAGTAGTACCTACCGGGATAAGGGTGAGCAGTTCTTC. Encoded protein: CASSTYRDKGEQFF. The chain employs TRBV19 and TRBJ2-1, with D possibly TRBD2 on 5 matching bases. V gave up 4 bases and J gave up 9 bases, with 16 bases separating them. The CDR3 is 14 amino acids. CDR1 LNHDA and CDR2 SQIVND come from the germline V gene (reference sequence).

This chain links TRBV19 with TRBJ1-2; 9 bases fit TRBD1. Germline V gene data show CDR1 as LNHDA and CDR2 as SQIVND (reference sequence). Losses at the gene ends were 4 bases for V and 7 bases for J; bases not matched to a gene: 7. The CDR3 runs to 14 residues. The CDR3 reads CASSTGQGSGGYTF. As DNA, the CDR3 is TGTGCCAGTAGTACCGGACAGGGGAGCGGTGGCTACACCTTC.

The chain recombines TRBV4-1 with TRBJ1-2; D possibly corresponds to TRBD1 (5 bases). The V gene lost 3 bases and the J gene lost 4 bases, with 21 bases spanning the gap. In germline, CDR1 is MGHRA, CDR2 YSYEKL. The CDR3 length is 17 residues. The CDR3 DNA follows: TGCGCCAGCAGCCACCCCCAGGGAGACAGTCTTCGCTATGGCTACACCTTC. Translated, it gives CASSHPQGDSLRYGYTF.

The gene calls are TRBV18 and TRBJ2-1; D is undetermined. The CDR3 sequence is 14 residues long. Germline CDR1 is KGHSH and CDR2 is LQKENI. The V gene lost 3 bases and the J gene lost 1 base, with 7 bases spanning the gap. The CDR3 spells CASSPAGSYNEQFF. DNA for the CDR3: TGTGCCAGCTCACCCGCCGGGTCCTACAATGAGCAGTTCTTC.

CDR3: CASSTLSGGAYEQYF. CDR3 coding DNA: TGTGCCAGCTCAACCCTGAGCGGGGGGGCCTACGAGCAGTACTTC. The gene calls are TRBV18 and TRBJ2-7; 10 bases line up with TRBD2. In germline, CDR1 is KGHSH, CDR2 LQKENI. Trimming removed 5 bases from V and 2 bases from J; junction bases left unmatched: 6. This CDR3 spans 15 amino acids. Based on the CDR3 plus reference TRBV18 and TRBJ2-7, the full variable domain is NAGVMQNPRHLVRRRGQEARLRCSPMKGHSHVYWYRQLPEEGLKFMVYLQKENIIDESGMPKERFSAEFPKEGPSILRIQQVVRGDSAAYFCASSTLSGGAYEQYFGPGTRLTVT.

The chain has TRBV5-4 and TRBJ1-2; D not certain. From germline, CDR1 is SGHNT and CDR2 YYREEE (reference sequence). V lost 1 base and J lost 4, with 8 bases in between. The CDR3 consists of 13 residues. CDR3 in DNA: TGTGCCAGCAGCTTGAAGGGATCCTATGGCTACACCTTC. Encoded protein: CASSLKGSYGYTF.

The chain has TRBV30 and TRBJ2-5; TRBD1 aligns across 8 bases. The V segment lost 5 bases and the J segment 11 bases; nucleotides outside the gene matches: 10. The CDR3 runs 12 residues. Per the germline V gene, CDR1 is GTSNPN and CDR2 is SVGIG (reference sequence). In DNA form, the CDR3 reads TGTGCCTGGGGACAGGGCGTGGAAGAGCAGTACTTC. As protein: CAWGQGVEEQYF.

The rearrangement uses TRBV5-5 and TRBJ1-4; D perhaps matches TRBD1 (5 bases). The CDR3 has 15 amino acids. Looked up from germline, CDR1 is SGHKS and CDR2 is YYEKEE (reference sequence). Between the trimmed V and J ends, which lost 3 bases and 5 bases, there was a span of 14 bases. CDR3 in amino acids: CASSSREGLNEKLFF. CDR3 DNA sequence: TGTGCCAGCAGCTCGAGGGAGGGACTAAATGAAAAACTGTTTTTT.

The J gene is TRBJ2-7, the V gene TRBV30; 7 nucleotides line up with TRBD1. The CDR3 covers 11 residues. V gave up 5 bases and J gave up 2 bases; unmatched junction bases: 0. The germline CDR1 and CDR2 sequences are GTSNPN and SVGIG (reference sequence). CDR3 sequence reads: CAWGQAYEQYF. CDR3 DNA: TGTGCCTGGGGACAGGCCTACGAGCAGTACTTC.

The chain carries TRBV5-1 and TRBJ2-7; 12 bases agree with TRBD2. The V gene end was trimmed by 7 bases and the J gene end by 0 bases; junction bases not matched to a gene: 5. In germline, CDR1 is SGHRS, CDR2 YFSETQ. The CDR3 has 15 residues. The CDR3 region has the DNA TGCGCCAGCGGAACTAGCGGGGGGCTCTCCTACGAGCAGTACTTC. This translates into CASGTSGGLSYEQYF.

J is TRBJ1-4 and V is TRBV18; D is perhaps TRBD1 (5 bases). This CDR3 has 13 residues. Trimming shortened V by 10 bases and J by 1 base, and 10 bases separated the two germline ends. CDR1 and CDR2 from the germline V gene are KGHSH and LQKENI. CDR3 sequence (DNA): TGTGCCACCCGGAGGGGAACTAATGAAAAACTGTTTTTT. Protein product: CATRRGTNEKLFF.

This clone has only a few counts. The chain combines TRBV28 with TRBJ1-2; 9 positions agree with TRBD1. Unmatched junction bases numbered 3, after V lost 2 bases and J lost 8 bases. The V gene's germline CDR1 is MDHEN and CDR2 SYDVKM. The CDR3 is 13 amino acids. The CDR3 region is CASSLGTGRGYTF. The CDR3, as DNA: TGTGCCAGCAGTTTAGGGACAGGGAGAGGCTACACCTTC.

This clone has a handful of counts. The chain recombines TRBV7-9 with TRBJ2-5; D is perhaps TRBD1 or TRBD2 (5 bases each). This CDR3 is built from 14 residues. V was trimmed by 4 bases and J by 0 bases, leaving 9 bases between them. Germline CDR1 SEHNR, CDR2 FQNEAQ (reference sequence). Here the CDR3 DNA reads TGTGCCAGCAGCTGGGGGACGGACCAAGAGACCCAGTACTTC. Translated: CASSWGTDQETQYF. Based on the CDR3 plus reference TRBV7-9 and TRBJ2-5, the full variable domain is DTGVSQNPRHKITKRGQNVTFRCDPISEHNRLYWYRQTLGQGPEFLTYFQNEAQLEKSRLLSDRFSAERPKGSFSTLEIQRTEQGDSAMYLCASSWGTDQETQYFGPGTRLLVL.

The rearrangement joins TRBV28 to TRBJ1-5; 8 bases fit TRBD1. Germline lookup yields CDR1 MDHEN and CDR2 SYDVKM. Trimming cost V 5 bases and J 4 bases; bases outside gene matches: 4. The CDR3 sequence is 14 residues long. The CDR3 DNA reads as TGTGCCAGCAGTACAGGGGGAGAAAATCAGCCCCAGCATTTT. Translation gives CASSTGGENQPQHF.

The chain carries TRBV6-1 and TRBJ2-3; 7 bases fit TRBD2. Germline V gene sequence: CDR1 MNHNS, CDR2 SASEGT. Unmatched junction bases numbered 14, after V lost 4 bases and J lost 1 base. CDR3 size: 18 residues. CDR3 in amino acids: CASSGTFSGGSRTDTQYF. As DNA, the CDR3 is TGTGCCAGCAGTGGGACCTTCTCGGGGGGATCACGCACAGATACGCAGTATTTT.

The chain couples TRBV11-3 to TRBJ2-1, with 12 bases matching TRBD2. The CDR3 totals 15 residues. The germline V gene encodes CDR1 SGHNT and CDR2 YENEEA. V shed 5 bases, J shed 6 bases, and the junction held 5 bases outside the gene matches. The CDR3 is CASSPLAGGPNEQFF. In DNA, the CDR3 is TGTGCCAGCAGCCCTCTAGCGGGGGGGCCCAATGAGCAGTTCTTC.

CDR3 DNA sequence: TGTGCCATCAGAAACGACAGGGTCACTGAAGCTTTCTTT. Translation: CAIRNDRVTEAFF. The rearrangement joins TRBV10-3 to TRBJ1-1, with 7 bases fitting TRBD1. Germline CDR1 ENHRY, CDR2 SYGVKD. The CDR3 is made up of 13 amino acids. V was pared by 6 bases and J by 4 bases, with 5 bases of the junction left unmatched.

V usage is TRBV11-3 and J usage is TRBJ2-3; 9 bases fit TRBD1. Germline V gene data show CDR1 as SGHNT and CDR2 as YENEEA. V was pared by 5 bases and J by 2 bases, with 8 bases of the junction left unmatched. The CDR3 has 16 amino acids. CDR3 sequence: CASSRRRDRDTDTQYF. The CDR3, as DNA: TGTGCCAGCAGCCGAAGGCGGGACAGGGACACAGATACGCAGTATTTT.

The rearrangement uses TRBV5-8 and TRBJ1-4; a possible D gene is TRBD1 (5 bases). Trimming pared 4 bases from V and 11 bases from J, leaving 12 bases between. The CDR3 has 12 amino acids. The germline V gene has CDR1 SGHTS and CDR2 YDEGEE. CDR3 region: CASSRRGGKLFF. CDR3 nucleotide sequence: TGTGCCAGCAGCCGCCGCGGGGGTAAACTGTTTTTT.

The chain joins TRBV6-4 to TRBJ1-5, with TRBD1 matching over 10 bases. V gave up 6 bases and J gave up 5 bases; unmatched junction bases: 4. This CDR3 region has 14 residues. CDR1 and CDR2 (germline): MRHNA, SNTAGT. CDR3 bases: TGTGCCAGCAGCCGGGACAGGGGTTATCAGCCCCAGCATTTT. Residues: CASSRDRGYQPQHF.

The chain joins TRBV5-1 to TRBJ2-4; 11 nucleotides match TRBD1. CDR3 length equals 17 residues. The V gene end was trimmed by 4 bases and the J gene end by 1 base; junction bases not matched to a gene: 7. The V gene's germline CDR1 is SGHRS and CDR2 YFSETQ. The CDR3 coding sequence is TGCGCCAGCAGCGAGCGGACAGGGGGCCTGGCCAAAAACATTCAGTACTTC. It is translated as CASSERTGGLAKNIQYF.

This clone appeared a few times. The chain uses TRBV19 and TRBJ2-1, with D perhaps matching TRBD1 (5 bases). Germline V gene lookup returns CDR1 LNHDA and CDR2 SQIVND (reference sequence). V was shortened by 3 bases and J by 8 bases, with 11 bases between the two germline ends. This CDR3 comprises 13 residues. The CDR3 DNA sequence: TGTGCCAGTAGTATTAAGCCCAGGGATGAGCAGTTCTTC. Translation: CASSIKPRDEQFF.